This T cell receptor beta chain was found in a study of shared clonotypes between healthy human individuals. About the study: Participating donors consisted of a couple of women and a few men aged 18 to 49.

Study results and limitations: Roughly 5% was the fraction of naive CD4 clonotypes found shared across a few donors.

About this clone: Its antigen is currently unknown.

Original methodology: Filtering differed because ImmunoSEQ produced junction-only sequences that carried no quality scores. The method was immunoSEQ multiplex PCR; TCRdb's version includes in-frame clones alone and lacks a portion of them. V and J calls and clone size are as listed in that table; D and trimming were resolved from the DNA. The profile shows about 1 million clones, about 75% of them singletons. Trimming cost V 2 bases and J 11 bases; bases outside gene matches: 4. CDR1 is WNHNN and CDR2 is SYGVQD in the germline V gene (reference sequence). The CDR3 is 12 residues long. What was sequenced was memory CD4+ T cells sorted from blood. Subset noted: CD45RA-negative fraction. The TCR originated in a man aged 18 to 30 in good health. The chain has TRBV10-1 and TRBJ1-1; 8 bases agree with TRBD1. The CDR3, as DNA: TGCGCCAGCAGTGAGCTGACAGGGGTTGCTTTCTTT. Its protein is CASSELTGVAFF.